This section outlines one T cell receptor beta chain sequence together with its context. The CDR3 is 15 residues long. V was pared by 5 bases and J by 4 bases, with 17 bases between. Germline CDR1 reads MNHEY; CDR2 reads SVGEGT. These data belong to a study of blood T cell repertoires in COVID-19. About the research overall: Italy, Spain and the United States were the sources of the convalescent and acute COVID-19 samples. T cells, B-cell-depleted T cells, or PBMCs supplied cDNA or gDNA.

Per the original data handling: Amplified reference gene primers provided the basis for estimating nucleated cell counts. This table comes from immunoSEQ multiplex PCR, and its TCRdb copy is limited to in-frame clones, with some not included. V and J calls and clone size are as listed in that table; D and trimming were resolved from the DNA. The table has roughly 28,000 clones, around 74% seen once. This chain joins TRBV6-2 or TRBV6-3 and TRBJ1-2, with D possibly TRBD1 on 5 matching bases. Sequences were obtained from peripheral blood. The receptor was isolated from a woman aged 70-85 years with active or convalescent COVID-19. The CDR3 protein is CASSDEGELPYGYTF. The CDR3 DNA is TGTGCCAGCAGTGACGAAGGGGAACTTCCCTATGGCTACACCTTC.